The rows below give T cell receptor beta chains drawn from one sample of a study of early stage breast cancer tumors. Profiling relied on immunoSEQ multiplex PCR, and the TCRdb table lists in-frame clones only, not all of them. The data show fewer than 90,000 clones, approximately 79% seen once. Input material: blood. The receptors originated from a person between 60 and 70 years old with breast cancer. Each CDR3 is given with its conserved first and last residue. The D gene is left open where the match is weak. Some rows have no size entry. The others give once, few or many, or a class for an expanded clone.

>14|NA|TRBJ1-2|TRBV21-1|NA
TGTGCCAGCAGCAAAGTACCTAGGTACTATGGCTACACCTTC
CASSKVPRYYGYTF
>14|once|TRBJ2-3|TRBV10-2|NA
TGCGCCAGCGAGGGATTCCCCCAAACAGATACGCAGTATTTT
CASEGFPQTDTQYF
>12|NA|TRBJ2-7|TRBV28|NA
TGTGCCAGCAGTTTGAGGGGCTACGAGCAGTACTTC
CASSLRGYEQYF
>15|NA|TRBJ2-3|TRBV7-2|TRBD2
TGTGCCAGCAGCCCCCTAGGCGGGGGGCAAGATACGCAGTATTTT
CASSPLGGGQDTQYF
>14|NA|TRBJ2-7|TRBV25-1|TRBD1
TGTGCCAGCAGAGATGACAGGGGGCCCTACGAGCAGTACTTC
CASRDDRGPYEQYF
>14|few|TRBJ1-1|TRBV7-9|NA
TGTGCCAGCAGCTTGTCCCCAAGACAGACTGAAGCTTTCTTT
CASSLSPRQTEAFF
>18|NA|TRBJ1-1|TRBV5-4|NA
TGTGCCAGCAGTTCCGGCCCGGACAGCATCACCTTGAACACTGAAGCTTTCTTT
CASSSGPDSITLNTEAFF
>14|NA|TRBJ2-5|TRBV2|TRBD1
TGTGCCAGCACCCTAAGGACAGGGCAACCGACCCAGTACTTC
CASTLRTGQPTQYF
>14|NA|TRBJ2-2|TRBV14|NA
TGTGCCAGCAGCCCCGGCTCTAACACCGGGGAGCTGTTTTTT
CASSPGSNTGELFF
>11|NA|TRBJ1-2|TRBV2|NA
TGTGCCAGCAGTGAACAGTATGGCTACACCTTC
CASSEQYGYTF
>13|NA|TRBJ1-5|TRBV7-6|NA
TGTGCCAGCAGCTTACAGGGTGGGGAGCCCCAGCATTTT
CASSLQGGEPQHF
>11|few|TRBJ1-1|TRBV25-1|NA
TGTGCCAGCATGTCCGAGGCTGAAGCTTTCTTT
CASMSEAEAFF
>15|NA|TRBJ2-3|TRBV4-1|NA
TGCGCCAGCAGCCAAGATAGAATGACGGTCGATACGCAGTATTTT
CASSQDRMTVDTQYF
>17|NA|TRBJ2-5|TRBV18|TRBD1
TGTGCCAGCTCACCACTGATTAGACAGGGAAGTGCAGAGACCCAGTACTTC
CASSPLIRQGSAETQYF
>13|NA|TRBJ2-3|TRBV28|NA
TGTGCCACCATGACGGAGGCGGGTGATACGCAGTATTTT
CATMTEAGDTQYF
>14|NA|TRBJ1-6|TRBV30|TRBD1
TGTGCCTGGAGGGGTAACACAGGGGTTTCACCCCTCCACTTT
CAWRGNTGVSPLHF
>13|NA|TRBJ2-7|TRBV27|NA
TGTGCCAGTCAGAGGTGGGGCCCCTACGAGCAGTACTTC
CASQRWGPYEQYF
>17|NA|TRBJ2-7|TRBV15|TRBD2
TGTGCCACCAGCAGAGAGCTTGGCCGGCGGGGGACCTACGAGCAGTACTTC
CATSRELGRRGTYEQYF
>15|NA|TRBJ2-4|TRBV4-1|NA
TGCGCCAGCAGCGAAAAGGTGTTAGGGGGTGACATTCAGTACTTC
CASSEKVLGGDIQYF
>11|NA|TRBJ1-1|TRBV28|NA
TGTGCCAGCAGTGTAGGGGAAGGAGCTTTCTTT
CASSVGEGAFF
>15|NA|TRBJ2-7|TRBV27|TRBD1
TGTGCCAGCAGTTTCGTTGGCAGGGGGTCTTACGAGCAGTACTTC
CASSFVGRGSYEQYF
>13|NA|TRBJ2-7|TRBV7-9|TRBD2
TGTGCCAGCAGCCAGACTAGCGGGAGTTATAAGTACTTC
CASSQTSGSYKYF